This TCR beta chain came from a study of T cells after posttransplantation cyclophosphamide. Overall study findings and caveats: Later blood repertoires were often dominated by clones from the donor CD8+ memory compartment. After PTCy, TRB diversity resembled that of CNI/methotrexate controls.

Treatment was busulfan-fludarabine conditioning, a marrow graft, and cyclophosphamide on days +3 and +4. V shed 8 bases and J shed 7 bases, with 11 bases lying between them. Germline loops: CDR1 SGHTA, CDR2 FQGNSA. This CDR3 contains 12 residues. To note about this clone: The antigen is not known.

Some clones are missing from TCRdb's copy, which holds only in-frame ones; the method was immunoSEQ multiplex PCR. The data hold 8,000 to 10,000 clones, with approximately 80% observed a single time. The specimen was PBMCs, collected approximately 1,900 days after a stem cell transplant with posttransplant cyclophosphamide. The receptor's source is a female patient aged 40-49 years who received an allogeneic stem cell transplant from a related donor, was CMV-positive, and had no GVHD. Some of the T cells may derive from the graft donor. The chain joins TRBV7-2 to TRBJ2-2; possibly TRBD1 for D (5 bases). CDR3 sequence (DNA): TGTGCCAGCCGGCAGGGTGGCGGGGAGCTGTTTTTT. It yields the protein CASRQGGGELFF.